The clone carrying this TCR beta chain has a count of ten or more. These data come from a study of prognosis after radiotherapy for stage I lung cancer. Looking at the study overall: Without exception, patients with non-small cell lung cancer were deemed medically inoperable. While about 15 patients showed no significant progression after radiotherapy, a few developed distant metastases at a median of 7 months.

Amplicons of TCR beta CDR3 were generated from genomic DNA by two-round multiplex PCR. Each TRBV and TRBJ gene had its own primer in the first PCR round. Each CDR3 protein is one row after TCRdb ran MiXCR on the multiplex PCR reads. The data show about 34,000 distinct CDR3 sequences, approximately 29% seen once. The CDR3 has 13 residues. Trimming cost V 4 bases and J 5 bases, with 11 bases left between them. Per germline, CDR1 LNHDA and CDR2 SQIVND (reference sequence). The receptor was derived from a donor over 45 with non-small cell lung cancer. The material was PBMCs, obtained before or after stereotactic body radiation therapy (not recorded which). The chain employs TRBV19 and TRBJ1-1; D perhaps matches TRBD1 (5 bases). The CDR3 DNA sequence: TGTGCCAGTAGTACCGGGACGGGTACTGAAGCTTTCTTT. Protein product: CASSTGTGTEAFF. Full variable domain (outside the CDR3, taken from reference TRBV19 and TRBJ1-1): DGGITQSPKYLFRKEGQNVTLSCEQNLNHDAMYWYRQDPGQGLRLIYYSQIVNDFQKGDIAEGYSVSREKKESFPLTVTSAQKNPTAFYLCASSTGTGTEAFFGQGTRLTVV.